The 32 T cell receptor beta chains below were found in one sample sequenced in a study of cytomegalovirus exposure and HLA in healthy donors. Primers for the PCR totalled 60 Vbeta and 13 Jbeta. Profiling relied on immunoSEQ multiplex PCR, and the TCRdb table lists in-frame clones only, not all of them. In the table there are under 150,000 clones, about 83% of which are singletons. Sequencing was done on a sample of PBMCs. The receptors come from a girl between 2 and 10 years old in good health and CMV-seronegative.

The chain couples TRBV4-3 to TRBJ2-3; D remains unclear. V was shortened by 1 base and J by 2 bases, with 7 bases between the two germline ends. Germline V lookup: CDR1 LGHNA, CDR2 YSLEER. There are 14 residues in the CDR3. The CDR3 DNA reads as TGCGCCAGCAGCCAAGGACTCAACACAGATACGCAGTATTTT. It codes for CASSQGLNTDTQYF.

The chain uses TRBV19 and TRBJ1-1, with no clear D. Trimming stripped 3 bases from V and 4 bases from J, with 12 bases between. The CDR3 is 14 residues long. Germline lookup yields CDR1 LNHDA and CDR2 SQIVND (reference sequence). CDR3 sequence: CASSIPGDSTEAFF. The CDR3 DNA reads as TGTGCCAGTAGTATCCCGGGAGACTCCACTGAAGCTTTCTTT.

Turning to this clone: One end of the junction varies from germline; a read error may be responsible. The CDR3: CASSPGLAGTEELFF. The CDR3 nucleotides are TGTGCCAGCTCACCGGGGCTAGCGGGAACCGAGGAGCTGTTTTTT. The chain uses TRBV18 and TRBJ2-2; 9 bases line up with TRBD2. This CDR3 has 15 residues. Germline V CDR1 and CDR2: KGHSH, LQKENI.

The table lists this clone with a count of one. This chain links TRBV10-3 with TRBJ1-3; TRBD1 matches 7 bases. There are 16 residues in the CDR3. J gave up 0 bases and V 2 bases, and 4 bases lay outside the gene matches. The V gene's germline CDR1 is ENHRY and CDR2 SYGVKD. The CDR3 nucleotides read TGTGCCATCAGTGAGGGGACAGCCGACTCTGGAAACACCATATATTTT. Protein product: CAISEGTADSGNTIYF.

This chain joins TRBV30 and TRBJ1-2; 7 nucleotides align to TRBD1. The CDR3 has 12 residues. Trimming cost V 4 bases and J 7 bases; bases outside gene matches: 6. In germline, CDR1 is GTSNPN, CDR2 SVGIG (reference sequence). The CDR3 sequence: CAWKGGVLGYTF. The CDR3 region has the DNA TGTGCCTGGAAAGGGGGCGTTCTTGGCTACACCTTC.

The CDR3 bases are TGCGCCAGCAGCCAAGGCGGTCCCCCGACTACCGCCTACAATGAGCAGTTCTTC. Amino acid sequence: CASSQGGPPTTAYNEQFF. V usage is TRBV4-1 and J usage is TRBJ2-1, with D possibly TRBD2 on 5 matching bases. The CDR3 is 18 amino acids. Germline-derived CDR1 and CDR2 are MGHRA and YSYEKL. V dropped 1 base and J dropped 2 bases, with 18 bases sitting between them.

The chain uses TRBV7-2 and TRBJ2-3, with D perhaps TRBD2 (5 bases). CDR1 SGHTA and CDR2 FQGNSA come from the germline V gene. The CDR3 runs 16 residues. V lost 4 bases, J lost 4 bases, and 18 bases lay in between. In DNA, the CDR3 is TGTGCCAGCAGCTCTAGGAGCGGAGGCGCCGCAGATACGCAGTATTTT. Translated: CASSSRSGGAADTQYF. The whole variable domain, filled in from reference TRBV7-2 and TRBJ2-3, reads GAGVSQSPSNKVTEKGKDVELRCDPISGHTALYWYRQSLGQGLEFLIYFQGNSAPDKSGLPSDRFSAERTGGSVSTLTIQRTQQEDSAVYLCASSSRSGGAADTQYFGPGTRLTVL.

The CDR3 DNA reads as TGTGCCAGCAGTGACGGTCTCGTGCGTGCCTACGAGCAGTACTTC. Translated: CASSDGLVRAYEQYF. The genes are TRBV6-4 and TRBJ2-7; D uncertain. The V gene's germline CDR1 is MRHNA and CDR2 SNTAGT. The CDR3 runs 15 residues. V lost 2 bases, J lost 2 bases, and 13 bases lay in between.

The chain links TRBV5-1 to TRBJ2-6; possibly TRBD2 for D (6 bases). The V end was cut by 0 bases, the J end by 0 bases, with 10 bases between. The CDR3 covers 17 residues. From germline, CDR1 is SGHRS and CDR2 YFSETQ. The CDR3 coding sequence is TGCGCCAGCAGCTTGGGGCGGGGAAGCTCTGGGGCCAACGTCCTGACTTTC. Its protein is CASSLGRGSSGANVLTF.

J is TRBJ1-1 and V is TRBV13; TRBD1 might be the D (6 bases). The CDR3 covers 18 residues. V lost 5 bases and J 2 bases, leaving 24 bases between the germline ends. Germline assignment: CDR1 PRHDT and CDR2 FYEKMQ (reference sequence). The CDR3 nucleotides read TGTGCCAGCAGCCGACCCCACAGGGAGGGTTCATCCAACACTGAAGCTTTCTTT. It is translated as CASSRPHREGSSNTEAFF. Looking up the rest from reference TRBV13 and TRBJ1-1 gives the full variable domain: AAGVIQSPRHLIKEKRETATLKCYPIPRHDTVYWYQQGPGQDPQFLISFYEKMQSDKGSIPDRFSAQQFSDYHSELNMSSLELGDSALYFCASSRPHREGSSNTEAFFGQGTRLTVV.

This clone has more than one count but fewer than ten. The CDR3, as DNA: TGTGCCAGCAGTTCCCGGACTAGCGGGGTCGCCTACGAGCAGTACTTC. This encodes CASSSRTSGVAYEQYF. The chain uses TRBV6-5 and TRBJ2-7, with 12 positions matching TRBD2. The CDR3 extends over 16 amino acids. Germline V gives CDR1 MNHEY, CDR2 SVGAGI. V was clipped by 4 bases and J by 2 bases; unmatched bases: 6.

This clone was observed a few times. The chain employs TRBV5-6 and TRBJ2-5, with a tentative D call TRBD1 (6 bases). This CDR3 has 16 residues. Germline lookup yields CDR1 SGHDT and CDR2 YYEEEE. V dropped 4 bases and J dropped 2 bases, with 18 bases sitting between them. The CDR3 here is CASSPPGGGLQETQYF. Here the CDR3 DNA reads TGTGCCAGCAGCCCGCCTGGGGGCGGGTTGCAAGAGACCCAGTACTTC.

The chain is built from TRBV9 and TRBJ2-7, with D unclear. The CDR3 has 13 residues. V was clipped by 7 bases and J by 7 bases, with 18 bases between them. Germline CDR1 reads SGDLS; CDR2 reads YYNGEE. CDR3 bases: TGTGCCAGCGTAAAAGGTTGGTTGCGGGAGCAGTACTTC. Its protein is CASVKGWLREQYF. The variable domain in full, completed from reference TRBV9 and TRBJ2-7, reads DSGVTQTPKHLITATGQRVTLRCSPRSGDLSVYWYQQSLDQGLQFLIQYYNGEERAKGNILERFSAQQFPDLHSELNLSSLELGDSALYFCASVKGWLREQYFGPGTRLTVT.

The chain couples TRBV27 to TRBJ1-5, with D unclear. V was cut by 3 bases and J by 4 bases, with 7 bases left in between. Germline CDR1 is MNHEY and CDR2 is SMNVEV (reference sequence). This CDR3 region has 13 residues. In nucleotides, the CDR3 is TGTGCCAGCAGTTTTGGAGCGAATCAGCCCCAGCATTTT. Encoded protein: CASSFGANQPQHF.

The chain couples TRBV2 to TRBJ2-7; a weak D match, TRBD1 (5 bases). With 3 bases removed from V and 2 bases from J, the gap between germline ends came to 8 bases. This CDR3 spans 13 amino acids. Germline lookup yields CDR1 SNHLY and CDR2 FYNNEI. The DNA of the CDR3 is TGTGCCAGCAGTGAGGGGCTGACCTACGAGCAGTACTTC. Translated, it gives CASSEGLTYEQYF.

The sample holds one count of this clone. The genes are TRBV6-5 and TRBJ1-2, with D perhaps TRBD1 (6 bases). Germline CDR1 MNHEY, CDR2 SVGAGI. V lost 8 bases and J 3 bases, leaving 16 bases between the germline ends. There are 14 residues in the CDR3. In DNA form, the CDR3 reads TGTGCCAGCGCCCGGGAGGGGGTTTACTATGGCTACACCTTC. This sequence encodes CASAREGVYYGYTF.

Concerning this clone itself: This CDR3 is also generated by other DNA sequences in the sample. J is TRBJ1-1 and V is TRBV6-1; TRBD1 might be the D (5 bases). CDR1 and CDR2 (germline): MNHNS, SASEGT. CDR3 length: 14 residues. The V end lost 4 bases, the J end lost 5 bases, and 14 bases lay between the germline ends. The CDR3: CASSGSGSGTEAFF. DNA for the CDR3: TGTGCCAGCAGTGGATCTGGGTCAGGGACTGAAGCTTTCTTT.

V gene TRBV5-8 combines with J gene TRBJ2-3, with TRBD1 identical over 7 bases. The CDR3 totals 15 residues. Germline CDR1 SGHTS, CDR2 YDEGEE. With V trimmed by 4 bases and J by 2 bases, 7 bases remained unmatched. Here the CDR3 reads CASSARQGDTDTQYF. The CDR3, as DNA: TGTGCCAGCAGCGCGAGACAGGGCGACACAGATACGCAGTATTTT.

The chain joins TRBV29-1 to TRBJ2-1; 8 bases fit TRBD1. The germline V gene has CDR1 SQVTM and CDR2 ANQGSEA. With 5 bases clipped from V and 5 bases from J, the junction kept 8 bases outside the gene matches. The CDR3 spans 14 residues. This CDR3 is CSVTRTGRNNEQFF. CDR3 in DNA: TGCAGCGTTACCCGGACAGGGCGAAACAATGAGCAGTTCTTC.

The chain links TRBV9 to TRBJ2-3; 10 bases agree with TRBD2. The CDR3 totals 16 residues. CDR1 and CDR2 (germline): SGDLS, YYNGEE. V trimming: 0 bases; J trimming: 5 bases; junction bases outside the gene matches: 6. CDR3 sequence: CASSVDTSGVEDTQYF. The CDR3 DNA reads TGTGCCAGCAGCGTAGATACTAGCGGGGTGGAAGATACGCAGTATTTT.

This chain links TRBV9 with TRBJ1-5; D is ambiguous. Germline V CDR1 and CDR2: SGDLS, YYNGEE. Deletions cut 3 bases from V and 5 bases from J, with 12 bases between. The CDR3 is made up of 14 amino acids. CDR3: CASSAGVRDQPQHF. The CDR3 DNA reads TGTGCCAGCAGCGCGGGAGTACGGGATCAGCCCCAGCATTTT. Full variable domain (rest looked up from reference TRBV9 and TRBJ1-5): DSGVTQTPKHLITATGQRVTLRCSPRSGDLSVYWYQQSLDQGLQFLIQYYNGEERAKGNILERFSAQQFPDLHSELNLSSLELGDSALYFCASSAGVRDQPQHFGDGTRLSIL.

The rearrangement joins TRBV9 to TRBJ1-2; TRBD1 is a possible D gene (6 bases). The CDR3 contains 15 residues. Trimming cost V 4 bases and J 4 bases, with 17 bases left between them. Germline CDR1 and CDR2: SGDLS and YYNGEE. In DNA, the CDR3 is TGTGCCAGCAGCCCCGACGGGGGGGCCAGCTATGGCTACACCTTC. As protein: CASSPDGGASYGYTF.

This rearrangement joins TRBV9 to TRBJ2-3; no firm D call. The V and J ends lost 2 bases and 0 bases respectively, with 4 bases between them. There are 13 residues in the CDR3. Germline CDR1 is SGDLS and CDR2 is YYNGEE. CDR3 residues: CASSVGSTDTQYF. The CDR3 DNA sequence: TGTGCCAGCAGCGTCGGTAGCACAGATACGCAGTATTTT.

This chain connects TRBV25-1 to TRBJ1-3; D is uncertain. The CDR3 consists of 15 residues. The germline V gene has CDR1 MGHDK and CDR2 SYGVNS. V gave up 4 bases and J gave up 2 bases, with 12 bases separating them. This CDR3 reads CASSGRIRAGNTIYF. In DNA, the CDR3 is TGTGCCAGCAGTGGGCGGATACGGGCTGGAAACACCATATATTTT.

J is TRBJ2-1 and V is TRBV5-6; 8 nucleotides match TRBD2. V was clipped by 0 bases and J by 8 bases; unmatched bases: 7. CDR3 length equals 15 residues. CDR1 and CDR2 from the germline V gene are SGHDT and YYEEEE. Here the CDR3 DNA reads TGTGCCAGCAGCTTGGTGGTAGCGGGAACAGATGAGCAGTTCTTC. Its translation is CASSLVVAGTDEQFF.

DNA for the CDR3: TGTGCCAGCAGCGTAAATCAAGCGCCGCTCGCCTACGAGCAGTACTTC. This gives the protein CASSVNQAPLAYEQYF. This chain connects TRBV9 to TRBJ2-7; D call uncertain. Trimming removed 1 base at V and 2 bases at J, with 16 bases between. This CDR3 is built from 16 residues. From germline, CDR1 is SGDLS and CDR2 YYNGEE.

The chain uses TRBV7-8 and TRBJ2-5; maybe TRBD2 (7 bases). This CDR3 is 15 amino acids long. Trimming left V 5 bases short and J 4 bases short, with 17 bases between. The V gene's germline CDR1 is SGHVS and CDR2 FQNEAQ. Here the CDR3 reads CASSPERGGLETQYF. The CDR3 DNA reads TGTGCCAGCAGCCCCGAGAGGGGGGGCCTAGAGACCCAGTACTTC.

This rearrangement joins TRBV7-2 to TRBJ2-7, with D possibly TRBD2 on 6 matching bases. This CDR3 contains 13 residues. V shed 5 bases and J shed 3 bases, with 11 bases lying between them. Germline V lookup: CDR1 SGHTA, CDR2 FQGNSA. The CDR3 protein is CASSQPGLYEQYF. CDR3 in DNA: TGTGCCAGCAGCCAACCGGGACTCTACGAGCAGTACTTC.

The CDR3 nucleotides read TGCGCCAGCAGCTGGGGGACAGGGGCTTTGAACACTGAAGCTTTCTTT. This encodes CASSWGTGALNTEAFF. The chain couples TRBV5-1 to TRBJ1-1; 10 bases are a match to TRBD1. Germline V lookup: CDR1 SGHRS, CDR2 YFSETQ. The CDR3 totals 16 residues. Trimming took 3 bases from V and 0 from J; bases not matched to a gene: 5. Supplemented by reference TRBV5-1 and TRBJ1-1, the full variable domain reads KAGVTQTPRYLIKTRGQQVTLSCSPISGHRSVSWYQQTPGQGLQFLFEYFSETQRNKGNFPGRFSGRQFSNSRSEMNVSTLELGDSALYLCASSWGTGALNTEAFFGQGTRLTVV.

There are a few counts of this clone. This chain joins TRBV7-9 and TRBJ1-5; a possible D gene is TRBD1 (6 bases). The CDR3 contains 14 residues. Looked up from germline, CDR1 is SEHNR and CDR2 is FQNEAQ (reference sequence). The V gene lost 4 bases and the J gene lost 3 bases, with 10 bases spanning the gap. This CDR3 reads CASSSGQPNQPQHF. DNA for the CDR3: TGTGCCAGCAGCTCAGGACAGCCCAATCAGCCCCAGCATTTT. Together with reference TRBV7-9 and TRBJ1-5, the CDR3 gives the full variable domain: DTGVSQNPRHKITKRGQNVTFRCDPISEHNRLYWYRQTLGQGPEFLTYFQNEAQLEKSRLLSDRFSAERPKGSFSTLEIQRTEQGDSAMYLCASSSGQPNQPQHFGDGTRLSIL.

The chain carries TRBV28 and TRBJ1-4, with 7 bases identical to TRBD1. With V trimmed by 6 bases and J by 10 bases, 17 bases remained unmatched. Germline V gives CDR1 MDHEN, CDR2 SYDVKM. The CDR3 has 16 amino acids. The CDR3, as DNA: TGTGCCAGCAGGACCGCCGCGACAGGGAACAGGGTAAAACTGTTTTTT. Encoded protein: CASRTAATGNRVKLFF.

CDR3: CASSVGQGAAEAFF. CDR3 DNA sequence: TGCGCCAGCAGCGTGGGACAGGGGGCAGCTGAAGCTTTCTTT. The chain recombines TRBV5-1 with TRBJ1-1; TRBD1 matches 12 bases. Germline V gives CDR1 SGHRS, CDR2 YFSETQ. J lost 6 bases, V lost 4 bases, and 4 bases had no gene match. The CDR3 runs to 14 residues.